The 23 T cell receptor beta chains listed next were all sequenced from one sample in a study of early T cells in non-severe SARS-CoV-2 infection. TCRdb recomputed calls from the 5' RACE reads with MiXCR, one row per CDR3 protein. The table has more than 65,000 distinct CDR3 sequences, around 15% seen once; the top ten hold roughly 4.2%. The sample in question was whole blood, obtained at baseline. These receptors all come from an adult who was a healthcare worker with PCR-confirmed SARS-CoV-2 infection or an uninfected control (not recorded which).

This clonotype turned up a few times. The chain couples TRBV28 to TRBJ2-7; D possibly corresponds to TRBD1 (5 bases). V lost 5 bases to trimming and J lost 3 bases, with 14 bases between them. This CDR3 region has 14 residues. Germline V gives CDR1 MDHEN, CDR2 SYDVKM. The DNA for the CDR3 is TGTGCCAGCAGTCCTCGGACAAGTTACTACGAGCAGTACTTC. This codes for CASSPRTSYYEQYF.

The chain's CDR3 is CASSPSSSYNEQFF. DNA of the CDR3: TGTGCCAGCAGTCCCTCCAGCTCCTACAATGAGCAGTTCTTC. V gene TRBV28 combines with J gene TRBJ2-1; D not certain. V was pared by 5 bases and J by 0 bases, with 8 bases between. The CDR3 loop spans 14 amino acids. The germline CDR1 and CDR2 sequences are MDHEN and SYDVKM. The complete variable domain, with remaining parts taken from reference TRBV28 and TRBJ2-1, reads DVKVTQSSRYLVKRTGEKVFLECVQDMDHENMFWYRQDPGLGLRLIYFSYDVKMKEKGDIPEGYSVSREKKERFSLILESASTNQTSMYLCASSPSSSYNEQFFGPGTRLTVL.

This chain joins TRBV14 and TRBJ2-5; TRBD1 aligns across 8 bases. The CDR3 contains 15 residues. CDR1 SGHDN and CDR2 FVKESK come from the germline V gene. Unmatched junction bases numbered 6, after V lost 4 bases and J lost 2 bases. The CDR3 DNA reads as TGTGCCAGCAGCCGGCTACAGGGGGGACAAGAGACCCAGTACTTC. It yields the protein CASSRLQGGQETQYF.

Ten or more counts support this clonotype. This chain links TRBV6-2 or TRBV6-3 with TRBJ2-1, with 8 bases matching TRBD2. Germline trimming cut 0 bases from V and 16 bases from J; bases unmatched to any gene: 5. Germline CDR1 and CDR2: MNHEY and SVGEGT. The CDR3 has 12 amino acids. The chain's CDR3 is CASSYSNGREFF. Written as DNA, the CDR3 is TGTGCCAGCAGTTACTCGAACGGGAGGGAATTCTTC.

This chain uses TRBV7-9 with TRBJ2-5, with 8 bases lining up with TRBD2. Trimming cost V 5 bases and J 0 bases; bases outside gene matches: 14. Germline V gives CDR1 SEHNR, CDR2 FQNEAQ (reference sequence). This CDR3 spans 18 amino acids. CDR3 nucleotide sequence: TGTGCCAGCAGCCCCCCCTCGGGCGGGAGGACCTACCAAGAGACCCAGTACTTC. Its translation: CASSPPSGGRTYQETQYF.

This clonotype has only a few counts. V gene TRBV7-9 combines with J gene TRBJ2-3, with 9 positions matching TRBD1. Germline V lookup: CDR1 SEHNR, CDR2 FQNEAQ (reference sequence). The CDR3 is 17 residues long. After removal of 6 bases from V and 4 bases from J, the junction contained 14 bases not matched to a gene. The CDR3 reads CASRFYGQGIVADTQYF. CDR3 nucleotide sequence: TGTGCCAGCAGATTTTACGGACAGGGGATCGTGGCAGATACGCAGTATTTT.

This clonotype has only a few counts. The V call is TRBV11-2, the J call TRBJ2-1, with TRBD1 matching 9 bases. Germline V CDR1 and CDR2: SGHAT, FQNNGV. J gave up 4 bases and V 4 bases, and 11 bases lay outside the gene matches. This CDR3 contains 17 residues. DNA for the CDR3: TGTGCCAGCAGCTGGAGACTAGGACAGGGGACATACAATGAGCAGTTCTTC. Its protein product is CASSWRLGQGTYNEQFF.

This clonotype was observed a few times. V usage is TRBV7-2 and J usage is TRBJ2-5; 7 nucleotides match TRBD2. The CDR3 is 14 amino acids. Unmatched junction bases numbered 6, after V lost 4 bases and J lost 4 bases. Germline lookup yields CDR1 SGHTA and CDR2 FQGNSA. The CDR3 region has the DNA TGTGCCAGCAGCTCACGATCGGGGGGAGAGACCCAGTACTTC. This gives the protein CASSSRSGGETQYF. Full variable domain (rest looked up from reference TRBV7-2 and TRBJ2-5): GAGVSQSPSNKVTEKGKDVELRCDPISGHTALYWYRQSLGQGLEFLIYFQGNSAPDKSGLPSDRFSAERTGGSVSTLTIQRTQQEDSAVYLCASSSRSGGETQYFGPGTRLLVL.

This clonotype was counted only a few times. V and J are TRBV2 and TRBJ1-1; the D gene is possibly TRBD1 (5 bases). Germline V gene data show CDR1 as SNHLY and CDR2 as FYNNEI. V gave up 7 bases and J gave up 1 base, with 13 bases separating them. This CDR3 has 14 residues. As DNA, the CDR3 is TGTGCCAGCACCGGGAGAGGGGCGAACACTGAAGCTTTCTTT. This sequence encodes CASTGRGANTEAFF.

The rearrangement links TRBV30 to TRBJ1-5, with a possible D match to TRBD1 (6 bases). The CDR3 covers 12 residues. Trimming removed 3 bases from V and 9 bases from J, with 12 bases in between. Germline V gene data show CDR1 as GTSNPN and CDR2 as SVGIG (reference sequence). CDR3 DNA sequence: TGTGCCTGGAGCGCAAGGGGGGCGCCCCAGCATTTT. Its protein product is CAWSARGAPQHF. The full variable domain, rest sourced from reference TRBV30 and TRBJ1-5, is SQTIHQWPATLVQPVGSPLSLECTVEGTSNPNLYWYRQAAGRGLQLLFYSVGIGQISSEVPQNLSASRPQDRQFILSSKKLLLSDSGFYLCAWSARGAPQHFGDGTRLSIL.

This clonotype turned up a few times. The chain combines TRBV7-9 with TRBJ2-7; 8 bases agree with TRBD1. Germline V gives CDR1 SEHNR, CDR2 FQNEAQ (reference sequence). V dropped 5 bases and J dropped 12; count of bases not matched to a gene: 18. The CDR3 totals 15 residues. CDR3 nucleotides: TGTGCCAGCAGCCCATCTGTACAGGGGGGCCTCTTCCGGTACTTC. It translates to CASSPSVQGGLFRYF.

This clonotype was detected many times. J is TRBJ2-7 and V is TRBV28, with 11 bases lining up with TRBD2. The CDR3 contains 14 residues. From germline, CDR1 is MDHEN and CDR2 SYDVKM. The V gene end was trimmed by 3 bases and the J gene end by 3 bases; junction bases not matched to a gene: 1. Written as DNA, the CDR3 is TGTGCCAGCAGTTTGGGACTAGCGGTCTACGAGCAGTACTTC. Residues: CASSLGLAVYEQYF.

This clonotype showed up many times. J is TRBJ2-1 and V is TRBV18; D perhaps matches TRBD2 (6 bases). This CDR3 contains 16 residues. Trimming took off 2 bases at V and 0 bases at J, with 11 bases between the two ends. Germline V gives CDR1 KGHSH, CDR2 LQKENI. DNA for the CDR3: TGTGCCAGCTCACCAAGGACTACGAGCTCCTACAATGAGCAGTTCTTC. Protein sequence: CASSPRTTSSYNEQFF.

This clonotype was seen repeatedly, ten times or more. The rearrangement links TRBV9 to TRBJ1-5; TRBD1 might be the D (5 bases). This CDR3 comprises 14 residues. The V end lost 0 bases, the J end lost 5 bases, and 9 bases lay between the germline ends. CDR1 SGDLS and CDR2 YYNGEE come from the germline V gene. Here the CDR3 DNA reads TGTGCCAGCAGCGTAGGGGGAGGGGATCAGCCCCAGCATTTT. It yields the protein CASSVGGGDQPQHF. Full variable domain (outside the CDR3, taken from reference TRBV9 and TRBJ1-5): DSGVTQTPKHLITATGQRVTLRCSPRSGDLSVYWYQQSLDQGLQFLIQYYNGEERAKGNILERFSAQQFPDLHSELNLSSLELGDSALYFCASSVGGGDQPQHFGDGTRLSIL.

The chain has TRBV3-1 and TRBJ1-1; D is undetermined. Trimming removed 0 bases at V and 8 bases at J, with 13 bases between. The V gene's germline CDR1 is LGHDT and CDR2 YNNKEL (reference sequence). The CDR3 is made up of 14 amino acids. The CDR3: CASSQEVNTAEAFF. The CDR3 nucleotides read TGTGCCAGCAGCCAAGAAGTCAACACAGCAGAAGCTTTCTTT.

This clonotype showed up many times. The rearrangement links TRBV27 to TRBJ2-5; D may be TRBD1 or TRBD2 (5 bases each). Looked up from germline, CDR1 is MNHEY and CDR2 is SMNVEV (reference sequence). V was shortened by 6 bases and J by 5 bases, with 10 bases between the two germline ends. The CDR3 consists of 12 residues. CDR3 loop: CASRRGEETQYF. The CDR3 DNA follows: TGTGCCAGCAGAAGAGGGGAGGAGACCCAGTACTTC.

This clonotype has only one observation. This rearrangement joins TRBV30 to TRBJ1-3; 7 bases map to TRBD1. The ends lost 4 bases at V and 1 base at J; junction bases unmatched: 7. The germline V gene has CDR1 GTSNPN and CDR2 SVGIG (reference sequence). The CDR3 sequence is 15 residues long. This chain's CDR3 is CAWIIGGFSGNTIYF. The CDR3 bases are TGTGCCTGGATCATAGGGGGCTTTTCTGGAAACACCATATATTTT.

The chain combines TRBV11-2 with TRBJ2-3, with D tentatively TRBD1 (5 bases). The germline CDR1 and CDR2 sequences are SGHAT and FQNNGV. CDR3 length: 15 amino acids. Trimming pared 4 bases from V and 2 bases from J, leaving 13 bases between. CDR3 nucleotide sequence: TGTGCCAGCAGCTACCAGGGCGACCCCACAGATACGCAGTATTTT. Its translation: CASSYQGDPTDTQYF.

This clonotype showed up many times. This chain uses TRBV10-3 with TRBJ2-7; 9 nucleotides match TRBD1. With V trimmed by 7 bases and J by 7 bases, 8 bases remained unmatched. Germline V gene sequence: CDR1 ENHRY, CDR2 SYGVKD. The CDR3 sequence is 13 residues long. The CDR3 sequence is CAITPGQGEEQYF. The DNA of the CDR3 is TGTGCCATCACACCGGGACAGGGTGAAGAGCAGTACTTC.

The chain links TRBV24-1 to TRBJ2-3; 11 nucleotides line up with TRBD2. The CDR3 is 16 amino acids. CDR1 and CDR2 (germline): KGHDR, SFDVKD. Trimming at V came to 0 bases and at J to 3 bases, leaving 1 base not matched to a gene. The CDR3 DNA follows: TGTGCCACCAGTGATTTGCGACTAGCGGGGACAGATACGCAGTATTTT. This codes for CATSDLRLAGTDTQYF.

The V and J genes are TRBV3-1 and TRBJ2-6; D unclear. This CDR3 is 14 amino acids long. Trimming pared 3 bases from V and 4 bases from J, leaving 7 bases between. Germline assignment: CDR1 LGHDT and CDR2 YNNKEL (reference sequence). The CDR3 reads CASSQVKGANVLTF. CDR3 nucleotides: TGTGCCAGCAGCCAGGTCAAAGGGGCCAACGTCCTGACTTTC. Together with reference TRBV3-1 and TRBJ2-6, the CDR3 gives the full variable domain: DTAVSQTPKYLVTQMGNDKSIKCEQNLGHDTMYWYKQDSKKFLKIMFSYNNKELIINETVPNRFSPKSPDKAHLNLHINSLELGDSAVYFCASSQVKGANVLTFGAGSRLTVL.

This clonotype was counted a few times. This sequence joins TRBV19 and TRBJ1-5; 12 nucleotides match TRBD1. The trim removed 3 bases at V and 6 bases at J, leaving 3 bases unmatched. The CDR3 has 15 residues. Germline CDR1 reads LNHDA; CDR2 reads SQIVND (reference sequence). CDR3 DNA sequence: TGTGCCAGTAGTATGGGGACAGGGGGCACTCAGCCCCAGCATTTT. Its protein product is CASSMGTGGTQPQHF. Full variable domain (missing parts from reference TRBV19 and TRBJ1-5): DGGITQSPKYLFRKEGQNVTLSCEQNLNHDAMYWYRQDPGQGLRLIYYSQIVNDFQKGDIAEGYSVSREKKESFPLTVTSAQKNPTAFYLCASSMGTGGTQPQHFGDGTRLSIL.

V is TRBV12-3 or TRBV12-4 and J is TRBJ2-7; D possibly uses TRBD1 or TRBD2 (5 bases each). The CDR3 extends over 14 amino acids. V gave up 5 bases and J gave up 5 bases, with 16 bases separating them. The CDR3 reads CASSTGTLPNEQYF. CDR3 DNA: TGTGCCAGCAGTACCGGGACCCTACCTAACGAGCAGTACTTC.